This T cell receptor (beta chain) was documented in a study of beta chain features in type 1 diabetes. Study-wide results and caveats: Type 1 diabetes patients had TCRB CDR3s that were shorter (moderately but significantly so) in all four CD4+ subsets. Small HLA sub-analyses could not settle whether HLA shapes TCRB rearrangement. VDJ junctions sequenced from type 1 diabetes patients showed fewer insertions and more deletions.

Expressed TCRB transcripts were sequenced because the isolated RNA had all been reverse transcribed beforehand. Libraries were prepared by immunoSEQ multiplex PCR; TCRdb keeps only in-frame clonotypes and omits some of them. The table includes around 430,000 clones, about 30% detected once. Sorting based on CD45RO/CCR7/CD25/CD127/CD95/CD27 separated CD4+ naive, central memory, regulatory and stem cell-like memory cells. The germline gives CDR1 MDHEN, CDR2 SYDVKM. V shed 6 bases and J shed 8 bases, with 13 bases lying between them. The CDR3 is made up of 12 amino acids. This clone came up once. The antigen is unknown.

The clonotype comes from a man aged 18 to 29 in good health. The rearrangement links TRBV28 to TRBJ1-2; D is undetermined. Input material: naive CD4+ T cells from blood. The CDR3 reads CASSPGEVGYTF. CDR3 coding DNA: TGTGCCAGCAGCCCCGGGGAAGTAGGCTACACCTTC.